This TCR beta chain was sequenced in a study of control samples from healthy donors and cancer patients (dated by TCRdb to the early 2020s). Notes on this clone: Its antigen specificity is not known. Base qualities are not at hand, and no much larger clone is one base apart.

Libraries were made using the immunoSEQ multiplex PCR assay. TCRdb holds this immuneACCESS table with in-frame rearrangements only. Some clones are missing; in checked studies, unresolved V genes explain under half, and the rest has no known cause. The sample table records approximately 150,000 clones; 90% to 95% of these occur just once. The ten largest clones add up to less than 15% of the sample. Input material: blood. The origin of this receptor is a man aged 40-49 years in good health.

DNA sequence: TGCGCCAGCAGCCTACGGGTGATCTCCGGAAACACCATATATTTT. Translated, this gives CASSLRVISGNTIYF. The rearrangement combines TRBV4-1 with TRBJ1-3; confidence is insufficient to name the D gene. The CDR3 starts with the cysteine, ends with the phenylalanine, and has 15 residues. CDR3 DNA only is kept here, 45 bases in frame from base 1. V is reduced by 4 bases and J by 4 bases, leaving a spacing of 14 bases between them. The CDR1 and CDR2 encoded by the germline V gene are MGHRA and YSYEKL.